The next 14 T cell receptor beta chains were all read from a single sample in a study of yellow fever vaccine responses in identical twins. TCRdb analysed the RT-PCR reads with MiXCR anew, one entry per CDR3 protein. Among some 16,000 distinct CDR3 sequences listed, roughly 85% were seen once. The sequenced sample was T cells from blood (PBMCs), unsorted or a sorted subset (not recorded which), obtained before or after yellow fever vaccination (not recorded which). These receptors all come from a woman between 18 and 29 years old who received the yellow fever vaccine.

This clonotype was picked up one time. The V gene is TRBV29-1, the J gene TRBJ2-5; D remains unclear. This CDR3 spans 12 amino acids. Per germline, CDR1 SQVTM and CDR2 ANQGSEA. The V end lost 3 bases, the J end lost 5 bases, and 10 bases lay between the germline ends. The CDR3 region is CSVEFLGETQYF. Here the CDR3 DNA reads TGCAGCGTTGAGTTTCTTGGCGAGACCCAGTACTTC.

This clonotype was recorded once. The J gene is TRBJ1-1, the V gene TRBV10-1, with TRBD1 identical over 7 bases. In germline, CDR1 is WNHNN, CDR2 SYGVQD (reference sequence). J gave up 4 bases and V 2 bases, and 7 bases lay outside the gene matches. This CDR3 comprises 15 residues. The CDR3 DNA reads TGCGCCAGCAGTGAGAGACCAGGGGGAACCACTGAAGCTTTCTTT. It translates to CASSERPGGTTEAFF.

The chain has TRBV2 and TRBJ2-7, with 8 bases identical to TRBD1. CDR1 and CDR2 (germline): SNHLY, FYNNEI. V was pared by 7 bases and J by 3 bases, with 5 bases of the junction left unmatched. The CDR3 sequence is 13 residues long. For the CDR3, the DNA is TGTGCCAGCAAGCCAGGGGGCTACTACGAGCAGTACTTC. This gives the protein CASKPGGYYEQYF. Full variable domain (rest looked up from reference TRBV2 and TRBJ2-7): EPEVTQTPSHQVTQMGQEVILRCVPISNHLYFYWYRQILGQKVEFLVSFYNNEISEKSEIFDDQFSVERPDGSNFTLKIRSTKLEDSAMYFCASKPGGYYEQYFGPGTRLTVT.

J is TRBJ2-7 and V is TRBV29-1; the D gene is possibly TRBD2 (6 bases). Per germline, CDR1 SQVTM and CDR2 ANQGSEA. CDR3 length equals 13 residues. V lost 5 bases, J lost 2 bases, and 13 bases lay in between. The CDR3 DNA sequence: TGCAGCGTTACCGGGACTTGGGCCTACGAGCAGTACTTC. Protein: CSVTGTWAYEQYF.

J is TRBJ2-7 and V is TRBV4-1; 7 bases line up with TRBD1. Germline CDR1 is MGHRA and CDR2 is YSYEKL. Trimming at V came to 4 bases and at J to 4 bases, leaving 7 bases not matched to a gene. This CDR3 spans 14 amino acids. CDR3 coding DNA: TGCGCCAGCAGCCCTACGACAGGGTCATACGAGCAGTACTTC. It yields the protein CASSPTTGSYEQYF.

The chain combines TRBV6-7 with TRBJ2-5, with a weak D call TRBD2 (6 bases). TRBV6-7 falls under the ORF class, with uncertain function. This CDR3 region has 14 residues. Between the trimmed V and J ends, which lost 0 bases and 5 bases, there was a span of 10 bases. CDR3 in DNA: TGTGCCAGCAGTTACTCGGGACTTGGGGAGACCCAGTACTTC. Translation: CASSYSGLGETQYF.

V is TRBV23-1 and J is TRBJ1-5; possibly TRBD1 for D (5 bases). TRBV23-1 carries the ORF label, with uncertain function. The V and J ends lost 0 bases and 3 bases respectively, with 6 bases between them. The CDR3 sequence is 14 residues long. The CDR3 here is CASSQSDNNQPQHF. The CDR3 bases are TGCGCCAGCAGTCAATCGGACAACAATCAGCCCCAGCATTTT.

The genes are TRBV12-3 or TRBV12-4 and TRBJ2-5; D not resolved. The CDR3 spans 12 residues. V shed 3 bases and J shed 5 bases, with 7 bases lying between them. The CDR3 sequence is CASSLIGETQYF. The DNA for the CDR3 is TGTGCCAGCAGTTTGATCGGTGAGACCCAGTACTTC.

The chain joins TRBV19 to TRBJ2-7; maybe TRBD1 (6 bases). The CDR3 contains 13 residues. Trimming shortened V by 5 bases and J by 3 bases, and 11 bases separated the two germline ends. In germline, CDR1 is LNHDA, CDR2 SQIVND (reference sequence). CDR3 sequence: CASSFRDNYEQYF. DNA for the CDR3: TGTGCCAGTAGTTTCCGGGACAACTACGAGCAGTACTTC.

The chain combines TRBV7-3 with TRBJ2-1, with TRBD2 identical over 14 bases. Trimming cost V 5 bases and J 5 bases; bases outside gene matches: 2. Per germline, CDR1 SGHTA and CDR2 FQGTGA. The CDR3 extends over 15 amino acids. CDR3: CASSPTSGGDNEQFF. For the CDR3, the DNA is TGTGCCAGCAGCCCGACTAGCGGGGGGGACAATGAGCAGTTCTTC. Drawing the rest from reference TRBV7-3 and TRBJ2-1, the complete variable domain is GAGVSQTPSNKVTEKGKYVELRCDPISGHTALYWYRQSLGQGPEFLIYFQGTGAADDSGLPNDRFFAVRPEGSVSTLKIQRTERGDSAVYLCASSPTSGGDNEQFFGPGTRLTVL.

The genes are TRBV28 and TRBJ2-6, with D unresolved. Trimming removed 3 bases at V and 2 bases at J, with 8 bases between. This CDR3 is built from 15 residues. Germline values: CDR1 MDHEN, CDR2 SYDVKM. In nucleotides, the CDR3 is TGTGCCAGCAGTTTTTCGGTAACTGGGGCCAACGTCCTGACTTTC. Translating it yields CASSFSVTGANVLTF.

The gene calls are TRBV9 and TRBJ2-2; either TRBD1 or TRBD2 may fit D (6 bases each). V lost 4 bases to trimming and J lost 1 base, with 17 bases between them. This CDR3 is built from 17 residues. Per germline, CDR1 SGDLS and CDR2 YYNGEE. The CDR3 region has the DNA TGTGCCAGCAGCCCGCGGGGTGGGGGCAAGAACACCGGGGAGCTGTTTTTT. It is translated as CASSPRGGGKNTGELFF.

The chain uses TRBV5-6 and TRBJ2-7; 9 nucleotides agree with TRBD1. The V segment lost 2 bases and the J segment 7 bases; nucleotides outside the gene matches: 13. The CDR3 extends over 16 amino acids. CDR1 and CDR2 from the germline V gene are SGHDT and YYEEEE. CDR3 nucleotide sequence: TGTGCCAGCAGCTTTGTACCGGGACAGGGCCTCTTTGAGCAGTACTTC. Translation gives CASSFVPGQGLFEQYF. Combining the CDR3 with reference TRBV5-6 and TRBJ2-7 gives the whole variable domain DAGVTQSPTHLIKTRGQQVTLRCSPKSGHDTVSWYQQALGQGPQFIFQYYEEEERQRGNFPDRFSGHQFPNYSSELNVNALLLGDSALYLCASSFVPGQGLFEQYFGPGTRLTVT.

V usage is TRBV19 and J usage is TRBJ1-5; the D is unclear. V lost 1 base, J lost 5 bases, and 3 bases lay in between. Germline lookup yields CDR1 LNHDA and CDR2 SQIVND (reference sequence). This CDR3 is 12 amino acids long. CDR3 amino acids: CASSIVDQPQHF. CDR3 bases: TGTGCCAGTAGTATAGTCGATCAGCCCCAGCATTTT.